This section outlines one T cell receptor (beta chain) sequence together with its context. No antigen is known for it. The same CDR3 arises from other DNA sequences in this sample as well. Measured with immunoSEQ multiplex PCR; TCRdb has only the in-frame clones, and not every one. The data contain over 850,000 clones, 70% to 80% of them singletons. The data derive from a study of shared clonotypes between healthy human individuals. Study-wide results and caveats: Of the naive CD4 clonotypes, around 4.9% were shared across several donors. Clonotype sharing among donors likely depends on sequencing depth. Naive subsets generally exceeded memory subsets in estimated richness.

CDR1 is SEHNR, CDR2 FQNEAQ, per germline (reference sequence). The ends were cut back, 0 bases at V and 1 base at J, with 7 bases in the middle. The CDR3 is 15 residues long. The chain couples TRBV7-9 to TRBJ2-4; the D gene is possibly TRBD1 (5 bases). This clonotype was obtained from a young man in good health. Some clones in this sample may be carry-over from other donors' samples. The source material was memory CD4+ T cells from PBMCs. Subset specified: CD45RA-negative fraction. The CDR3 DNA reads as TGTGCCAGCAGCTTAGCAGGGGCGGCCAAAAACATTCAGTACTTC. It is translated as CASSLAGAAKNIQYF.